These 5 T cell receptor beta chains were all obtained from the same sample, sequenced in a study of persistence of HIV-infected CD4 T cells. The immunoSEQ assay was version 4, run in survey mode. Clones were read by immunoSEQ multiplex PCR, and TCRdb kept only the in-frame ones, dropping some. The repertoire consists of tens of thousands of clones, with 70% to 90% occurring once and the leading ten covering approximately 3.2%. These receptors have no known antigen. Anti-CD3/anti-CD28 beads served as a nonspecific positive control stimulus. Sorting selected CD4+ T cells upregulating both CD40 ligand and CD69. The material sequenced was CD4+ T cells sorted from PBMCs after roughly 17-hour stimulation, taken from a patient who received antiretroviral therapy. These receptors were collected from an adult woman with HIV who was CMV-seropositive.

This chain links TRBV12-3 or TRBV12-4 with TRBJ2-3; D gene ambiguous. The CDR3 is made up of 12 amino acids. The V gene lost 4 bases and the J gene lost 6 bases, with 8 bases spanning the gap. In DNA, the CDR3 is TGTGCCAGCAGTTCTTTTCGGGATACGCAGTATTTT. It encodes CASSSFRDTQYF.

The V and J genes are TRBV28 and TRBJ1-4, with 7 nucleotides matching TRBD1. The CDR3 totals 16 residues. Unmatched junction bases numbered 13, after V lost 5 bases and J lost 7 bases. The V gene's germline CDR1 is MDHEN and CDR2 SYDVKM. CDR3: CASSLASGTASEKLFF. The DNA for the CDR3 is TGTGCCAGCAGTCTCGCTTCAGGGACAGCATCTGAAAAACTGTTTTTT.

This clone has just one count. The chain combines TRBV18 with TRBJ2-3; possible D gene TRBD2, 6 bases. CDR3 size: 15 residues. Looked up from germline, CDR1 is KGHSH and CDR2 is LQKENI. The V gene lost 3 bases and the J gene lost 0 bases, with 10 bases spanning the gap. The CDR3 here is CASSPRGTSTDTQYF. DNA of the CDR3: TGTGCCAGCTCACCTCGGGGGACTAGCACAGATACGCAGTATTTT.

The J gene is TRBJ2-5, the V gene TRBV7-3; 8 bases are shared with TRBD2. After removal of 4 bases from V and 4 bases from J, the junction contained 5 bases not matched to a gene. The CDR3 totals 14 residues. The germline V gene encodes CDR1 SGHTA and CDR2 FQGTGA. CDR3 amino acids: CASSSGGAGETQYF. CDR3 nucleotides: TGTGCCAGCAGCTCCGGGGGGGCTGGAGAGACCCAGTACTTC.

The chain joins TRBV29-1 to TRBJ1-2; the D gene is possibly TRBD1 (6 bases). The V and J ends lost 4 bases and 1 base respectively, with 16 bases between them. CDR1 is SQVTM, CDR2 ANQGSEA, per germline. CDR3 length equals 15 residues. As DNA, the CDR3 is TGCAGCGTTGCGGTGGGGAGGGGGGTTAACTATGGCTACACCTTC. Translated, it gives CSVAVGRGVNYGYTF.